The clone carrying this T cell receptor beta chain was observed many times. From the reads, TCRdb called clonotypes with MiXCR, one entry per CDR3 protein. The repertoire has around 74,000 distinct CDR3 sequences, around 3.5% of them found once; the top ten carry over 4.5%. The data stem from a study of T cell repertoires in cytomegalovirus infection. After removal of 0 bases from V and 8 bases from J, the junction contained 16 bases not matched to a gene. This CDR3 is built from 18 residues. Germline V gene lookup returns CDR1 SGHTA and CDR2 FQGNSA. The receptor was isolated from a human donor in good health (CMV status not recorded). Some clones in this sample may be carry-over from other donors' samples. The rearrangement joins TRBV7-2 to TRBJ2-3; TRBD2 agrees at 8 bases. The specimen was PBMCs. The CDR3 DNA sequence: TGTGCCAGCAGCTTAGCGATTCTCGCGGGGGGAACCCAGGGTACGCAGTATTTT. Amino acids: CASSLAILAGGTQGTQYF. The variable domain in full, with the rest retrieved from reference TRBV7-2 and TRBJ2-3, is GAGVSQSPSNKVTEKGKDVELRCDPISGHTALYWYRQSLGQGLEFLIYFQGNSAPDKSGLPSDRFSAERTGGSVSTLTIQRTQQEDSAVYLCASSLAILAGGTQGTQYFGPGTRLTVL.